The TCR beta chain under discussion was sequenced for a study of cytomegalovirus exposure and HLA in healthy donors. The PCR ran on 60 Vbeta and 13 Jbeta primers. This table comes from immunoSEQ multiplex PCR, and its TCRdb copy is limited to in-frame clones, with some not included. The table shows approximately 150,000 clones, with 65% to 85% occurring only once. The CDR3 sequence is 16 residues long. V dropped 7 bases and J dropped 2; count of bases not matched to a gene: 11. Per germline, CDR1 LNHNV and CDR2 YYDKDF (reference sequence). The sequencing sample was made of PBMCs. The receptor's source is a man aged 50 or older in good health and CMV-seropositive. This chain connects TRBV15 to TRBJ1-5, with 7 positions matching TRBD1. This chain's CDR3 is CATMPGGQGGNQPQHF. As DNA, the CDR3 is TGTGCCACCATGCCAGGGGGACAAGGTGGCAATCAGCCCCAGCATTTT.